This T cell receptor beta chain is drawn from a study of neoadjuvant anti-PD-1 for oral cavity cancer. CDR1 SNHLY and CDR2 FYNNEI come from the germline V gene. This CDR3 is built from 12 residues. Trimming removed 3 bases from V and 10 bases from J, with 11 bases in between. Patients were newly diagnosed with stage II-IVA oral cavity squamous cell carcinoma without prior systemic or radiation treatment. The protocol was immunoSEQ multiplex PCR, while the TCRdb copy is restricted to in-frame clones and leaves out a portion. The sample contains fewer than 20,000 clones, roughly 78% of which appear only once.

The receptor was isolated from a person between 40 and 79 years old with oral cavity squamous cell carcinoma. The rearrangement links TRBV2 to TRBJ2-3, with D unclear. This specimen was PBMCs, taken before nivolumab (anti-PD-1) treatment. The CDR3 bases are TGTGCCAGCAGTGAGAGCCTTGGGGCGCAGTATTTT. It specifies CASSESLGAQYF.